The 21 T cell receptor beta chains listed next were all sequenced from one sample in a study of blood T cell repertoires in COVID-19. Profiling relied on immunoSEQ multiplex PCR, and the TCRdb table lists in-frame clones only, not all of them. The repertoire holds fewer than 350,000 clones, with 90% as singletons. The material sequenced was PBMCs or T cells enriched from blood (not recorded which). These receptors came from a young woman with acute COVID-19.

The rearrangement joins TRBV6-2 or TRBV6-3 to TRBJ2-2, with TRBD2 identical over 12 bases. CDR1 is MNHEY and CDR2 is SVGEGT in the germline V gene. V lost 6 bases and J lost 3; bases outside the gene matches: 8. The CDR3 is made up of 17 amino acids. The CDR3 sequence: CASSRKRLAGDTGELFF. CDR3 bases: TGTGCCAGCAGCCGCAAGCGACTAGCGGGAGACACCGGGGAGCTGTTTTTT.

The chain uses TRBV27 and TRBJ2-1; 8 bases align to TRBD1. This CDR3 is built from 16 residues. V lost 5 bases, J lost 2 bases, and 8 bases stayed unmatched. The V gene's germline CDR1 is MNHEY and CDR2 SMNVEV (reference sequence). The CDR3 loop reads CASSARGTGAYNEQFF. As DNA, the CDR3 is TGTGCCAGCAGTGCCCGGGGGACAGGTGCCTACAATGAGCAGTTCTTC.

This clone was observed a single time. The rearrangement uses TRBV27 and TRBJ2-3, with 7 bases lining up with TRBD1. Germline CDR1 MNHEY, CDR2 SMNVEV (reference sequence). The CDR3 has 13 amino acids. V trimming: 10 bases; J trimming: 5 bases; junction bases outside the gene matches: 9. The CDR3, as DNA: TGTGCCACCCCCTCAGGGGGACGAGATACGCAGTATTTT. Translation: CATPSGGRDTQYF.

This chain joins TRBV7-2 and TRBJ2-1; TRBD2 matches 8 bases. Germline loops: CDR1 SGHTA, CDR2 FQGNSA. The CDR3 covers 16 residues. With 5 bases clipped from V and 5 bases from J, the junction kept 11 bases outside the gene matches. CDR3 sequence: CASSHPRGGQDNEQFF. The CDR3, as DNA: TGTGCCAGCAGCCATCCCCGGGGGGGGCAGGACAATGAGCAGTTCTTC.

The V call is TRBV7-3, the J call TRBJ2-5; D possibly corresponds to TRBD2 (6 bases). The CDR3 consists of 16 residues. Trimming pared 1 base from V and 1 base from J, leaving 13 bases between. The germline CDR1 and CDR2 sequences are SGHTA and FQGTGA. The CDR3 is CASSLMAGSTQETQYF. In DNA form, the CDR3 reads TGTGCCAGCAGCTTAATGGCGGGATCGACCCAAGAGACCCAGTACTTC.

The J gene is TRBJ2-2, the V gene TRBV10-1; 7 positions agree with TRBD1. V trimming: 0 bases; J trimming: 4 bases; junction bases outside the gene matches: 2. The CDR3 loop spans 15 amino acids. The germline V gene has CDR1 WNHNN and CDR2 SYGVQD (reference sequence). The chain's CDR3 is CASSESTGSTGELFF. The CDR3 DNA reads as TGCGCCAGCAGTGAGTCGACAGGGTCCACCGGGGAGCTGTTTTTT.

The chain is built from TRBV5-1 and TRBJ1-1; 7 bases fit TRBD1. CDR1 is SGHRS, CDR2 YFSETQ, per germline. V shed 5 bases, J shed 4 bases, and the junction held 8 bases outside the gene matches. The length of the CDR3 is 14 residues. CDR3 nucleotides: TGCGCCAGCAGTTTTACAGGGGTAGCCACTGAAGCTTTCTTT. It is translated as CASSFTGVATEAFF.

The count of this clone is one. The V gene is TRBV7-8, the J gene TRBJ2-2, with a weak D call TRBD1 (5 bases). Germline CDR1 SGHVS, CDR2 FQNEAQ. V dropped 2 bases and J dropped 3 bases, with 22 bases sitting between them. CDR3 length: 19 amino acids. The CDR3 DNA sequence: TGTGCCAGCAGCTTATCCACCAGGGTTTTCTTCTCGGACACCGGGGAGCTGTTTTTT. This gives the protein CASSLSTRVFFSDTGELFF.

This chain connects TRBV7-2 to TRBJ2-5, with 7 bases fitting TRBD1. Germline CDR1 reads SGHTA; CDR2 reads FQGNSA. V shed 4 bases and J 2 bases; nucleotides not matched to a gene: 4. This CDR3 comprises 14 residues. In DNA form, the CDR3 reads TGTGCCAGCAGCTCTGACAGGGTTCAAGAGACCCAGTACTTC. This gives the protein CASSSDRVQETQYF.

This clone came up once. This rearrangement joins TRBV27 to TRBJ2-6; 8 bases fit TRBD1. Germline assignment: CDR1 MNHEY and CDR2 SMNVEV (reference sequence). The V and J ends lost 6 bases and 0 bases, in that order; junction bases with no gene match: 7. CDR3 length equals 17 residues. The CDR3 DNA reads TGTGCCAGCAGCTGGACAGGGAGACTCTCTGGGGCCAACGTCCTGACTTTC. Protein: CASSWTGRLSGANVLTF.

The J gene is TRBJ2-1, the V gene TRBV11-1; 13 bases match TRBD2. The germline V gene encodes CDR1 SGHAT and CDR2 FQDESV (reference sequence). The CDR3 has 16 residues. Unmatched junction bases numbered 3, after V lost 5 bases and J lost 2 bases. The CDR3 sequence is CASSRLAGGPYNEQFF. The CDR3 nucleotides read TGTGCCAGCAGCCGACTAGCGGGAGGACCCTACAATGAGCAGTTCTTC.

CDR3 sequence (DNA): TGTGCCAGCAGCTTTCCGTCTGGAAACACCATATATTTT. Encoded protein: CASSFPSGNTIYF. The rearrangement uses TRBV5-4 and TRBJ1-3, with no clear D. Looked up from germline, CDR1 is SGHNT and CDR2 is YYREEE (reference sequence). V was clipped by 2 bases and J by 1 base, with 4 bases between them. The CDR3 runs to 13 residues. Filled out from reference TRBV5-4 and TRBJ1-3, the complete variable domain reads ETGVTQSPTHLIKTRGQQVTLRCSSQSGHNTVSWYQQALGQGPQFIFQYYREEENGRGNFPPRFSGLQFPNYSSELNVNALELDDSALYLCASSFPSGNTIYFGEGSWLTVV.

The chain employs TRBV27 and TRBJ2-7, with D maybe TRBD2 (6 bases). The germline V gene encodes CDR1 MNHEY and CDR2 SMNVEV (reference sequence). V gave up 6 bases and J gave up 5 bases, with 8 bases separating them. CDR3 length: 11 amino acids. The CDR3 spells CASSRGNEQYF. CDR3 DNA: TGTGCCAGCAGCCGGGGGAACGAGCAGTACTTC.

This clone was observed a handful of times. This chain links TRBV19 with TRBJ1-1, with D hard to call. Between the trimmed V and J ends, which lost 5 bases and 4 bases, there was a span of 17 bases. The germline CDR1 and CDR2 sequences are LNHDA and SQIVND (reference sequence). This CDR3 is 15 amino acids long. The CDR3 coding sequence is TGTGCCAGTAGTCCCCGACATCCGGTAATCACTGAAGCTTTCTTT. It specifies CASSPRHPVITEAFF. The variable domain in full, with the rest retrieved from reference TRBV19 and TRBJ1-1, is DGGITQSPKYLFRKEGQNVTLSCEQNLNHDAMYWYRQDPGQGLRLIYYSQIVNDFQKGDIAEGYSVSREKKESFPLTVTSAQKNPTAFYLCASSPRHPVITEAFFGQGTRLTVV.

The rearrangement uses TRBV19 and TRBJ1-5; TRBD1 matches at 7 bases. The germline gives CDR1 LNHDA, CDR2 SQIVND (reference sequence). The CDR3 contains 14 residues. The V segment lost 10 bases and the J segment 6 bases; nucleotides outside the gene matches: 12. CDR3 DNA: TGTGCCACCAGAGGAGGGGGCGATTTTCAGCCCCAGCATTTT. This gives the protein CATRGGGDFQPQHF.

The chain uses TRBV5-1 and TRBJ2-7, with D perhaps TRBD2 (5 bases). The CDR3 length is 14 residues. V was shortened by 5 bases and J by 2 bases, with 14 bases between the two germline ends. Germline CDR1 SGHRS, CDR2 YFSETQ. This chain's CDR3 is CASSRGWVPYEQYF. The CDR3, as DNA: TGCGCCAGCAGTAGAGGGTGGGTGCCCTACGAGCAGTACTTC.

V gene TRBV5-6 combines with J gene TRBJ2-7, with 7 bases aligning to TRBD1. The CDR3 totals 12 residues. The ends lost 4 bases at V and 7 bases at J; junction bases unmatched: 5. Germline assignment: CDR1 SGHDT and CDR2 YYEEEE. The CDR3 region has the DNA TGTGCCAGCAGCGGACAGGCGGCGGAGCAGTACTTC. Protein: CASSGQAAEQYF. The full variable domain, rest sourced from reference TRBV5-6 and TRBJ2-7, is DAGVTQSPTHLIKTRGQQVTLRCSPKSGHDTVSWYQQALGQGPQFIFQYYEEEERQRGNFPDRFSGHQFPNYSSELNVNALLLGDSALYLCASSGQAAEQYFGPGTRLTVT.

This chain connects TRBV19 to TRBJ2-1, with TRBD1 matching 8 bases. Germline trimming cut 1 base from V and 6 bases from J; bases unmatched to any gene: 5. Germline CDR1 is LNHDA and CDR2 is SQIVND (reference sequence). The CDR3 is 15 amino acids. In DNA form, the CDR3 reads TGTGCCAGTAGTATAGCTCCCACAGGGGGCAATGAGCAGTTCTTC. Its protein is CASSIAPTGGNEQFF.

Here the CDR3 DNA reads TGTGCCAGCAGCTCGGGATTACAGCGGGGGAATGAGCAGTTCTTC. This translates into CASSSGLQRGNEQFF. The chain joins TRBV7-2 to TRBJ2-1, with 8 nucleotides matching TRBD2. The length of the CDR3 is 15 residues. CDR1 SGHTA and CDR2 FQGNSA come from the germline V gene. After removal of 4 bases from V and 7 bases from J, the junction contained 9 bases not matched to a gene.

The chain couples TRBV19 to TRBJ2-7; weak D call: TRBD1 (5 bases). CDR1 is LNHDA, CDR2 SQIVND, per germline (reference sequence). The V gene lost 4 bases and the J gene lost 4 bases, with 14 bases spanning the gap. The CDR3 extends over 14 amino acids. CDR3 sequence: CASSTAQGHYEQYF. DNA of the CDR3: TGTGCCAGTAGTACCGCGCAGGGCCATTACGAGCAGTACTTC.

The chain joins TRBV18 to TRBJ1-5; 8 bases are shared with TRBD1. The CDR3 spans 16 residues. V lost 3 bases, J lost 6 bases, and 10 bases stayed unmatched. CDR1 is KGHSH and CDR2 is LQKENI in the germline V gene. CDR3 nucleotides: TGTGCCAGCTCACCGACAGGGGTAGTAGGGCGTCAGCCCCAGCATTTT. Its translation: CASSPTGVVGRQPQHF. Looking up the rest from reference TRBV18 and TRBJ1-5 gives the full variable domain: NAGVMQNPRHLVRRRGQEARLRCSPMKGHSHVYWYRQLPEEGLKFMVYLQKENIIDESGMPKERFSAEFPKEGPSILRIQQVVRGDSAAYFCASSPTGVVGRQPQHFGDGTRLSIL.